This TCR beta chain was recovered during a study of CD8 T cells in Susac syndrome. It was with random hexamers that about 0.45 to 1 ug RNA was reverse transcribed. Amplification of TCR beta CDR3 by immunoSEQ multiplex PCR spanned 54 Vbeta and 13 Jbeta. TCRdb itself ran the immunoSEQ multiplex PCR reads through MiXCR, one entry per CDR3 protein. The sample yields a few hundred thousand distinct CDR3 sequences, more than 80% seen once. TCR beta from blood CD8+ and CD4+ T cells was sequenced. Negative isolation yielded CD8+ and CD4+ T cells; FACS enriched TEMRA cells. The trim removed 3 bases at V and 6 bases at J, leaving 3 bases unmatched. This CDR3 is 12 amino acids long. Germline V gene lookup returns CDR1 GTSNPN and CDR2 SVGIG (reference sequence).

The receptor's source is a human donor with multiple sclerosis. Sequenced: CD8+ T cells from PBMCs. The chain combines TRBV30 with TRBJ2-7; 9 bases map to TRBD1. This CDR3 is CAWSGTGLEQYF. The DNA for the CDR3 is TGTGCCTGGAGCGGGACAGGGCTCGAGCAGTACTTC.